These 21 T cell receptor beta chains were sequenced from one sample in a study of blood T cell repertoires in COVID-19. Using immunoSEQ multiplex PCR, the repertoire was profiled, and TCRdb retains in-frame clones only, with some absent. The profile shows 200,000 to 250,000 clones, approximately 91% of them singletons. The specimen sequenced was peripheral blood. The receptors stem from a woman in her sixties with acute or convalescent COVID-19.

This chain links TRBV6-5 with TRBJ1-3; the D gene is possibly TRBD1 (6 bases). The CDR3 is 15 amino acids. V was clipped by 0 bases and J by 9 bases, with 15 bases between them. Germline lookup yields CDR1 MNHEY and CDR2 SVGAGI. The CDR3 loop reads CASSYSNRVGGTIYF. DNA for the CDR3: TGTGCCAGCAGTTACTCGAACAGGGTAGGGGGCACCATATATTTT.

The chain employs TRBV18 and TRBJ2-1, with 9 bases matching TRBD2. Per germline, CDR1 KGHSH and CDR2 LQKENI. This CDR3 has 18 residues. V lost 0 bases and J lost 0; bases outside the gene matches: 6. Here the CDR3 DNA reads TGTGCCAGCTCACCACCGGCTAGCGGGGCGAGCTCCTACAATGAGCAGTTCTTC. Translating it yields CASSPPASGASSYNEQFF.

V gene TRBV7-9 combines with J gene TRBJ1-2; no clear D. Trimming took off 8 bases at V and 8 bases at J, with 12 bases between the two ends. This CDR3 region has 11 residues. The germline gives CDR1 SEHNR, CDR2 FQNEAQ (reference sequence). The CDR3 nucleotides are TGTGCCAGCTTAACCTCCGGGGGCTACACCTTC. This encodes CASLTSGGYTF.

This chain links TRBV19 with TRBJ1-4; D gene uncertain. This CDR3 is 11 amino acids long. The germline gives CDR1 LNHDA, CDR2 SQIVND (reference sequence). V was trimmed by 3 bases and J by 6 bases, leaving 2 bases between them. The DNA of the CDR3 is TGTGCCAGTAGTATCGATGAAAAACTGTTTTTT. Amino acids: CASSIDEKLFF.

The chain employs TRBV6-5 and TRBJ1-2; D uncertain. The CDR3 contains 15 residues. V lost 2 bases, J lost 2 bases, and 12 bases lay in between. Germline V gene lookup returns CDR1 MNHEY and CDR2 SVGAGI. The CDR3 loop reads CASSYQLSENYGYTF. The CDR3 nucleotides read TGTGCCAGCAGTTACCAATTATCGGAGAACTATGGCTACACCTTC.

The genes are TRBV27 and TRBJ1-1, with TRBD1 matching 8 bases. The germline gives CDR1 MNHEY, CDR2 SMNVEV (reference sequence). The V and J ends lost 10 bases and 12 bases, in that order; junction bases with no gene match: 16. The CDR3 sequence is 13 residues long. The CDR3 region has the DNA TGTGCCACCAACCCCCGGGGGACAGGAAAAACTTTCTTT. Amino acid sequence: CATNPRGTGKTFF.

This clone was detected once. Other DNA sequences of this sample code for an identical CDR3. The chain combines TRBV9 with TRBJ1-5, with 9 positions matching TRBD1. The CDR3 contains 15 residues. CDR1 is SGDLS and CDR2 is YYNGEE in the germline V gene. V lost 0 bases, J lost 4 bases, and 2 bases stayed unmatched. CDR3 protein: CASSVGQGGNQPQHF. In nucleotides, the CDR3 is TGTGCCAGCAGCGTAGGACAGGGGGGGAATCAGCCCCAGCATTTT.

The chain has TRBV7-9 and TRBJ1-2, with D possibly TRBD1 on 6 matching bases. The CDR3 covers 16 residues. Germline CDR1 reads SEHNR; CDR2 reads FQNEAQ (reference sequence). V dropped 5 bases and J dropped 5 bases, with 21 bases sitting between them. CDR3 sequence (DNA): TGTGCCAGCAGCCGACAGGATTTCGGCGGAACGTATGGCTACACCTTC. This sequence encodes CASSRQDFGGTYGYTF.

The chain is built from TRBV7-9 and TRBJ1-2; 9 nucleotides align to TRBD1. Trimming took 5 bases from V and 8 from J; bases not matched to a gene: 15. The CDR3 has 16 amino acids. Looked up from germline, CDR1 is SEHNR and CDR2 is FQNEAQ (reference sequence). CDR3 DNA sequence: TGTGCCAGCAGCCTCCCACCTGGACAGGGGCTAGTCGGCTACACCTTC. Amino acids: CASSLPPGQGLVGYTF.

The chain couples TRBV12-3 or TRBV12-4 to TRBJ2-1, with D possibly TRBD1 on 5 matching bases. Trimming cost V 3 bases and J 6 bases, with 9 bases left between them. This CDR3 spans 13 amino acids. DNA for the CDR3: TGTGCCAGCAGTTTCGCCAGGGCCAATGAGCAGTTCTTC. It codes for CASSFARANEQFF.

The CDR3 reads CASSAGNGQQYF. The CDR3 DNA reads TGCGCCAGCAGTGCGGGGAATGGTCAGCAGTACTTC. The chain links TRBV10-1 to TRBJ2-7; TRBD2 is a possible D gene (5 bases). The V end lost 4 bases, the J end lost 8 bases, and 12 bases lay between the germline ends. The CDR3 runs 12 residues. Germline V lookup: CDR1 WNHNN, CDR2 SYGVQD (reference sequence).

The CDR3 DNA reads TGTGCCATCAGTTCTGCACCAGGTTCGATGAACACTGAAGCTTTCTTT. This gives the protein CAISSAPGSMNTEAFF. The rearrangement uses TRBV10-3 and TRBJ1-1, with D uncertain. The ends were cut back, 5 bases at V and 0 bases at J, with 16 bases in the middle. The CDR3 is 16 residues long. In germline, CDR1 is ENHRY, CDR2 SYGVKD.

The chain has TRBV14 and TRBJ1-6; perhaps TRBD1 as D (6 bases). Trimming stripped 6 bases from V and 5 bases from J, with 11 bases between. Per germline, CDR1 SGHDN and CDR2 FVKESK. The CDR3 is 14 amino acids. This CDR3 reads CASSRDTNNSPLHF. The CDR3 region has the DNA TGTGCCAGCAGTCGGGACACTAATAATTCACCCCTCCACTTT.

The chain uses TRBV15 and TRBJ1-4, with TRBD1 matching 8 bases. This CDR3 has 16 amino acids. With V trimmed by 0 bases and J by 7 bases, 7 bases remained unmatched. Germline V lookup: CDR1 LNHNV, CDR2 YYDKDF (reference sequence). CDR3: CATSRDRQGSGEKLFF. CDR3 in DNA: TGTGCCACCAGCAGAGATCGACAGGGGTCTGGTGAAAAACTGTTTTTT. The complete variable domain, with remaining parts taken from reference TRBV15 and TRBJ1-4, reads DAMVIQNPRYQVTQFGKPVTLSCSQTLNHNVMYWYQQKSSQAPKLLFHYYDKDFNNEADTPDNFQSRRPNTSFCFLDIRSPGLGDTAMYLCATSRDRQGSGEKLFFGSGTQLSVL.

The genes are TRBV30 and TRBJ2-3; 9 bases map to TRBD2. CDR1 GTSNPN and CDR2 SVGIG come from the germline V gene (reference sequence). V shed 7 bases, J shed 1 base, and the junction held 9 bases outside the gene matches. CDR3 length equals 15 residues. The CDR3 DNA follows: TGTGCCTTTGAGGCGGGAGGGCCGGGCACAGATACGCAGTATTTT. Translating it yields CAFEAGGPGTDTQYF.

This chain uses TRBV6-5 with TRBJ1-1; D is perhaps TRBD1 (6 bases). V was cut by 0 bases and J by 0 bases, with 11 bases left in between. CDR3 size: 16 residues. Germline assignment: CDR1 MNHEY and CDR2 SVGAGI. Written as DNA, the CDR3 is TGTGCCAGCAGTTACTCCGGGACACGCATGAACACTGAAGCTTTCTTT. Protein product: CASSYSGTRMNTEAFF.

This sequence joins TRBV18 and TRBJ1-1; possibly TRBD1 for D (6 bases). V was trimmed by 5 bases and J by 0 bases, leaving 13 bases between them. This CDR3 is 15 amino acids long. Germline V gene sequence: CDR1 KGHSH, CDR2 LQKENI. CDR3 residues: CASSTWTEMNTEAFF. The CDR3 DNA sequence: TGTGCCAGCTCAACCTGGACAGAAATGAACACTGAAGCTTTCTTT.

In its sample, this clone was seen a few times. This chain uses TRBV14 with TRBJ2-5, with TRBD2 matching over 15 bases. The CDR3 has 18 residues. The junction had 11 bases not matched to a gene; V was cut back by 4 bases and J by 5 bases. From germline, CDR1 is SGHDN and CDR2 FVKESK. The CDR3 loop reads CASSPHGLAGGPSETQYF. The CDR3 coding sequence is TGTGCCAGCAGCCCACACGGACTAGCGGGGGGGCCATCCGAGACCCAGTACTTC.

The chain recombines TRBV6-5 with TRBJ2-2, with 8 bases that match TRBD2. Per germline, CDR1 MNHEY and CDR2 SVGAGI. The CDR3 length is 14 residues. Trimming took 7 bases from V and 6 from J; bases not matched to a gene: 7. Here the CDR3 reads CASTKRGGPGELFF. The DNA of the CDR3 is TGTGCCAGCACTAAACGGGGGGGCCCCGGGGAGCTGTTTTTT.

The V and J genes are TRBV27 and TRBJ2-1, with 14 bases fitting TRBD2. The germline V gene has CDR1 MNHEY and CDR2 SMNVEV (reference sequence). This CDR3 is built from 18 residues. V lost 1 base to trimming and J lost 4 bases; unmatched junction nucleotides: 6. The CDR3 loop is CASSLWGTSGGSYNEQFF. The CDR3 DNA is TGTGCCAGCAGTTTATGGGGGACTAGCGGGGGATCATACAATGAGCAGTTCTTC.

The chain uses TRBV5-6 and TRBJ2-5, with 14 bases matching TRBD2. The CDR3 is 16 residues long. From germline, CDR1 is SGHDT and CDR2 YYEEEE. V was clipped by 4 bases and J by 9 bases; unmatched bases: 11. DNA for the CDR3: TGTGCCAGCAGCCAACCTCCGGGACTAGCGGGGGAGGCCCAGTACTTC. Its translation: CASSQPPGLAGEAQYF.